This paragraph covers one T cell receptor (beta chain) sequence. Its target is not known. One end of the junction varies from germline; a read error may be responsible. The data belong to a study of immune heterogeneity within non-small cell lung tumors. Study-wide results and caveats: High-frequency clones unique to single sites coexisted with identical dominant CDR3 beta clonotypes that recurred across tumor sites within a patient.

Germline V gene sequence: CDR1 MNHEY, CDR2 SMNVEV (reference sequence). The CDR3 loop spans 15 amino acids. TCR beta CDR3 regions came from multiplex PCR with 32 forward V and 13 reverse J primers. TCRdb analysed the multiplex PCR reads with MiXCR anew, one entry per CDR3 protein. The sample holds thousands of distinct CDR3 sequences, roughly 20% seen once. The template for each sample was around 600 ng of genomic DNA, which had been extracted from bulk tumor tissue. Spaced far apart, several biopsies were taken from each primary tumor during surgery. The patients were newly diagnosed with non-small cell lung cancer, had not been treated, and had curative surgery.

The sequenced sample consisted of lung tumor tissue. This TCR was sampled from a man in his 60s with non-small cell lung cancer. J is TRBJ2-2 and V is TRBV27; the match to TRBD1 covers 7 bases. The CDR3 nucleotides are TGTGCCAGAGAAGGACCGGGACAGAACACCGGGGAGATGTTTTTT. Translated: CAREGPGQNTGEMFF.